The 21 T cell receptor beta chains below all came from one sample that was sequenced in a study of neurological immune-mediated disorders. This sample's time point: longitudinal time-point 2. Each CDR3 protein gets one entry after TCRdb re-called the 5' RACE reads with MiXCR. The sample shows around 90,000 distinct CDR3 sequences, over 10% of them seen only once. Sequences were obtained from PBMCs. The receptor set was obtained from a female donor with HTLV-1-associated myelopathy (HAM/TSP).

This clonotype was detected ten times or more. The V gene is TRBV7-2, the J gene TRBJ2-5; 9 bases agree with TRBD2. The CDR3 runs to 16 residues. CDR1 SGHTA and CDR2 FQGNSA come from the germline V gene. J was trimmed by 3 bases and V by 4 bases; bases with no gene match: 9. The CDR3 sequence: CASSWMVRGGEETQYF. The CDR3 DNA sequence: TGTGCCAGCAGCTGGATGGTGCGGGGGGGAGAAGAGACCCAGTACTTC. The complete variable domain, with remaining parts taken from reference TRBV7-2 and TRBJ2-5, reads GAGVSQSPSNKVTEKGKDVELRCDPISGHTALYWYRQSLGQGLEFLIYFQGNSAPDKSGLPSDRFSAERTGGSVSTLTIQRTQQEDSAVYLCASSWMVRGGEETQYFGPGTRLLVL.

Many counts were recorded for this clonotype. This chain joins TRBV28 and TRBJ2-1; D is perhaps TRBD1 (5 bases). Per germline, CDR1 MDHEN and CDR2 SYDVKM. V was clipped by 3 bases and J by 5 bases, with 11 bases between them. The CDR3 has 14 residues. The CDR3 spells CASSFGRADNEQFF. CDR3 DNA sequence: TGTGCCAGCAGTTTCGGCAGGGCGGACAATGAGCAGTTCTTC. Supplemented by reference TRBV28 and TRBJ2-1, the full variable domain reads DVKVTQSSRYLVKRTGEKVFLECVQDMDHENMFWYRQDPGLGLRLIYFSYDVKMKEKGDIPEGYSVSREKKERFSLILESASTNQTSMYLCASSFGRADNEQFFGPGTRLTVL.

This clonotype has ten or more counts. The gene calls are TRBV20-1 and TRBJ2-4; D is unresolved. Germline V gene data show CDR1 as DFQATT and CDR2 as SNEGSKA (reference sequence). Trimming removed 2 bases from V and 0 bases from J, with 5 bases in between. The CDR3 consists of 13 residues. The CDR3: CSARRKAKNIQYF. Written as DNA, the CDR3 is TGCAGTGCTAGAAGGAAAGCCAAAAACATTCAGTACTTC.

This clonotype has ten or more counts. This chain joins TRBV9 and TRBJ2-1, with 7 nucleotides matching TRBD1. CDR3 length: 15 amino acids. From germline, CDR1 is SGDLS and CDR2 YYNGEE. J lost 3 bases, V lost 0 bases, and 3 bases had no gene match. In DNA, the CDR3 is TGTGCCAGCAGCGTAGGAGGGGGCTACTACAATGAGCAGTTCTTC. This gives the protein CASSVGGGYYNEQFF.

This clonotype was seen at least ten times. This sequence joins TRBV20-1 and TRBJ2-1, with 12 positions matching TRBD2. The CDR3 has 16 residues. The V segment lost 5 bases and the J segment 0 bases; nucleotides outside the gene matches: 5. Germline V lookup: CDR1 DFQATT, CDR2 SNEGSKA (reference sequence). CDR3 sequence: CSAATSGGFSYNEQFF. Here the CDR3 DNA reads TGCAGTGCTGCTACTAGCGGGGGGTTCTCCTACAATGAGCAGTTCTTC.

The genes are TRBV20-1 and TRBJ2-7; D may be TRBD1 (5 bases). The germline V gene encodes CDR1 DFQATT and CDR2 SNEGSKA (reference sequence). Trimming left V 5 bases short and J 7 bases short, with 18 bases between. This CDR3 is built from 13 residues. CDR3 DNA: TGCAGTGCTCAGACCGTAGGGGCTTGGGAGCAGTACTTC. Translating gives CSAQTVGAWEQYF.

This clonotype was recorded a few times. The chain links TRBV18 to TRBJ2-7; 10 bases line up with TRBD2. V shed 3 bases, J shed 2 bases, and the junction held 4 bases outside the gene matches. CDR1 and CDR2 from the germline V gene are KGHSH and LQKENI. CDR3 length equals 15 residues. This CDR3 reads CASSPKLAGTYEQYF. CDR3 DNA: TGTGCCAGCTCACCGAAACTAGCGGGGACCTACGAGCAGTACTTC.

There are many counts of this clonotype. V usage is TRBV10-3 and J usage is TRBJ2-1; no firm D call. In germline, CDR1 is ENHRY, CDR2 SYGVKD. The CDR3 has 14 residues. Trimming left V 5 bases short and J 8 bases short, with 16 bases between. The CDR3 region is CAISYSHSGDEQFF. The CDR3 coding sequence is TGTGCCATCAGTTATTCGCATAGTGGCGATGAGCAGTTCTTC.

This clonotype was observed many times. This chain connects TRBV5-1 to TRBJ2-1, with a weak D call TRBD1 (5 bases). V was trimmed by 5 bases and J by 6 bases, leaving 21 bases between them. The CDR3 sequence is 16 residues long. In germline, CDR1 is SGHRS, CDR2 YFSETQ. The CDR3 coding sequence is TGCGCCAGCAGTCCCCAGGGCAGTTTTCTTCTCAATGAGCAGTTCTTC. This encodes CASSPQGSFLLNEQFF.

This clonotype was picked up many times. The chain links TRBV4-3 to TRBJ1-1; 9 bases align to TRBD1. V lost 0 bases, J lost 0 bases, and 5 bases stayed unmatched. The CDR3 totals 17 residues. CDR1 LGHNA and CDR2 YSLEER come from the germline V gene. CDR3 amino acids: CASSQEGTGNMNTEAFF. The CDR3 bases are TGCGCCAGCAGCCAAGAGGGGACAGGGAACATGAACACTGAAGCTTTCTTT.

This clonotype was seen repeatedly, ten times or more. The genes are TRBV5-7 and TRBJ1-1; D remains ambiguous. TRBV5-7 is treated as an ORF (open reading frame) with a function not yet certain. Deletions cut 3 bases from V and 10 bases from J, with 13 bases between. The length of the CDR3 is 12 residues. The CDR3 region has the DNA TGTGCCAGCAGCTCAAGAGAAACCGGAGCTTTCTTT. Amino acids: CASSSRETGAFF.

Many counts were recorded for this clonotype. V usage is TRBV7-8 and J usage is TRBJ2-3, with D possibly being TRBD1 (5 bases). V was clipped by 3 bases and J by 4 bases, with 8 bases between them. Looked up from germline, CDR1 is SGHVS and CDR2 is FQNEAQ. The CDR3 consists of 13 residues. This chain's CDR3 is CASSFQGPDTQYF. The CDR3 DNA reads TGTGCCAGCAGCTTCCAGGGCCCAGATACGCAGTATTTT.

This clonotype was seen repeatedly, ten times or more. This chain links TRBV5-1 with TRBJ2-7; perhaps TRBD1 as D (6 bases). The V gene lost 0 bases and the J gene lost 1 base, with 8 bases spanning the gap. The CDR3 consists of 14 residues. Per germline, CDR1 SGHRS and CDR2 YFSETQ. CDR3 DNA sequence: TGCGCCAGCAGCTTGGCCACAGGGTCCTACGAGCAGTACTTC. This encodes CASSLATGSYEQYF.

This clonotype was recorded a few times. The J gene is TRBJ2-7, the V gene TRBV6-5; D gene uncertain. The germline CDR1 and CDR2 sequences are MNHEY and SVGAGI. This CDR3 comprises 14 residues. V was clipped by 6 bases and J by 5 bases, with 17 bases between them. The CDR3 sequence is CASSKGPLYHEQYF. The CDR3 DNA reads as TGTGCCAGCAGCAAAGGGCCCTTATACCACGAGCAGTACTTC.

In its sample, this clonotype was seen many times. The chain uses TRBV2 and TRBJ1-1; D is unclear. V shed 1 base and J shed 5 bases, with 5 bases lying between them. Germline CDR1 and CDR2: SNHLY and FYNNEI. The CDR3 is 12 residues long. The CDR3 here is CASSEEVTEAFF. CDR3 sequence (DNA): TGTGCCAGCAGTGAAGAAGTTACTGAAGCTTTCTTT. Variable domain in full (rest from reference TRBV2 and TRBJ1-1): EPEVTQTPSHQVTQMGQEVILRCVPISNHLYFYWYRQILGQKVEFLVSFYNNEISEKSEIFDDQFSVERPDGSNFTLKIRSTKLEDSAMYFCASSEEVTEAFFGQGTRLTVV.

Worth noting for this clonotype: A much larger clone lies one base from this, so it may be a read error. The chain employs TRBV5-1 and TRBJ2-6, with no clear D. Germline CDR1 SGHRS, CDR2 YFSETQ. This CDR3 is 14 amino acids long. The DNA for the CDR3 is TGCTCCAGCAGTACGGTAACTGGGGCCAACGTCCTGACTTTC. Its protein product is CSSSTVTGANVLTF.

The chain recombines TRBV29-1 with TRBJ2-3; 7 bases align to TRBD1. The CDR3 contains 13 residues. V gave up 2 bases and J gave up 12 bases; unmatched junction bases: 11. The germline CDR1 and CDR2 sequences are SQVTM and ANQGSEA. CDR3 amino acids: CSVERRGTDIQYF. In DNA form, the CDR3 reads TGCAGCGTTGAACGCAGGGGGACAGATATACAGTATTTT.

This clonotype has at least ten counts. The gene calls are TRBV12-3 or TRBV12-4 and TRBJ1-5; no clear D gene. The V gene lost 3 bases and the J gene lost 5 bases, with 5 bases spanning the gap. This CDR3 has 12 residues. The CDR3 bases are TGTGCCAGCAGTTTTGGTCATCAGCCCCAGCATTTT. As protein: CASSFGHQPQHF.

This clonotype appeared a few times. The chain combines TRBV5-1 with TRBJ2-2, with 8 bases matching TRBD1. This CDR3 is built from 17 residues. V trimming: 0 bases; J trimming: 3 bases; junction bases outside the gene matches: 7. Germline CDR1 is SGHRS and CDR2 is YFSETQ. The CDR3 sequence: CASSLAPTGADTGELFF. The CDR3 DNA is TGCGCCAGCAGCTTGGCCCCGACAGGGGCAGACACCGGGGAGCTGTTTTTT. Drawing the rest from reference TRBV5-1 and TRBJ2-2, the complete variable domain is KAGVTQTPRYLIKTRGQQVTLSCSPISGHRSVSWYQQTPGQGLQFLFEYFSETQRNKGNFPGRFSGRQFSNSRSEMNVSTLELGDSALYLCASSLAPTGADTGELFFGEGSRLTVL.

This clonotype was counted ten times or more. The gene calls are TRBV5-6 and TRBJ2-7, with a possible D match to TRBD1 (6 bases). The V gene lost 3 bases and the J gene lost 2 bases, with 18 bases spanning the gap. Germline values: CDR1 SGHDT, CDR2 YYEEEE. The CDR3 is made up of 16 amino acids. CDR3: CASSYTYRDNAYEQYF. The CDR3 nucleotides read TGTGCCAGCAGCTACACCTACCGGGACAACGCCTACGAGCAGTACTTC.

This clonotype has ten or more counts. J is TRBJ2-5 and V is TRBV20-1; 10 nucleotides match TRBD1. This CDR3 is built from 13 residues. The V segment lost 5 bases and the J segment 2 bases; nucleotides outside the gene matches: 2. Germline CDR1 is DFQATT and CDR2 is SNEGSKA (reference sequence). CDR3: CSAWTGGQETQYF. In nucleotides, the CDR3 is TGCAGTGCTTGGACAGGGGGTCAAGAGACCCAGTACTTC.